The rows below give T cell receptor beta chains drawn from one sample of a study of CD8+ T cells in alopecia areata. Assay used: immunoSEQ multiplex PCR; TCRdb lists only in-frame clones, some missing. Seen here are over 85,000 clones, around two fifths observed once, and the top ten hold 0.7% to 0.95%. Sequencing was done on a sample of CD4+ T cells sorted from blood. These receptors were collected from a human donor with alopecia areata. The CDR3 runs from the conserved cysteine through the conserved F or W. D genes are given only for firm matches. Clone size is shown for a subset of rows, as once, few, many or a class of expanded clone.

>.|TRBJ1-6|TRBV30|.
TGTGCCTGGGGCCGGGACATGCAATCACCCCTCCACTTT
CAWGRDMQSPLHF
>few|TRBJ2-3|TRBV29-1|.
TGCAGCGTTAGAAGCACCCACACAGATACGCAGTATTTT
CSVRSTHTDTQYF
>.|TRBJ1-1|TRBV28|TRBD1
TGTGCCAGCAGATCGGGACAGAGGAACACTGAAGCTTTCTTT
CASRSGQRNTEAFF
>.|TRBJ2-7|TRBV4-1|.
TGCGCCAGCAGCCAACTCAACAGTCACTCCTACGAGCAGTACTTC
CASSQLNSHSYEQYF
>.|TRBJ2-2|TRBV7-9|.
TGTGCCAGCAGCTTCCGGGAGCCGAACACCGGGGAGCTGTTTTTT
CASSFREPNTGELFF
>.|TRBJ1-1|TRBV29-1|.
TGCAGCGTTGAACTAGGGTTTAACACTGAAGCTTTCTTT
CSVELGFNTEAFF
>few|TRBJ2-1|TRBV28|.
TGTGCCAGCAGTCCCGGGGGAAATGAGCAGTTCTTC
CASSPGGNEQFF
>.|TRBJ2-1|TRBV20-1|.
TGCAGTGCTACTAGCTACAATGAGCAGTTCTTC
CSATSYNEQFF
>.|TRBJ2-5|TRBV5-1|.
TGCGCCAGCAGCTTGTTGTCGCGTTACCAAGAGACCCAGTACTTC
CASSLLSRYQETQYF
>.|TRBJ2-5|TRBV5-1|TRBD1
TGCGCCAGCAGCCAGGGACAGTTCCAAGAGACCCAGTACTTC
CASSQGQFQETQYF
>.|TRBJ2-3|TRBV11-2|.
TGTGCCAGCAGGGGTACAGATACGCAGTATTTT
CASRGTDTQYF
>few|TRBJ2-7|TRBV4-3|.
TGCGCCAGCAGCCAAGAAGGAGGGGGCCATTACGAGCAGTACTTC
CASSQEGGGHYEQYF
>.|TRBJ2-7|TRBV29-1|TRBD1
TGCAGCGTTGTTAAAGGGACAGGGGCAGGCGAGCAGTACTTC
CSVVKGTGAGEQYF
>.|TRBJ2-7|TRBV28|TRBD1
TGTGCCAGCAGTCAGTCGGGACAGCCGCTGACCTACGAGCAGTACTTC
CASSQSGQPLTYEQYF
>.|TRBJ2-1|TRBV4-2|TRBD2
TGTGCCAGCAGCCAAGGCGTAGCGGGGGGGCTTTACAATGAGCAGTTCTTC
CASSQGVAGGLYNEQFF
>.|TRBJ2-3|TRBV30|TRBD1
TGTGCCTGGAGTGTACTGGGACAGGGGAGCACAGATACGCAGTATTTT
CAWSVLGQGSTDTQYF
>.|TRBJ2-7|TRBV5-1|TRBD1
TGCGCCAGCAGCTTGGAAACAGGGGCGATAGGGGAGCAGTACTTC
CASSLETGAIGEQYF
>.|TRBJ1-2|TRBV29-1|.
TGCAGCGTCGGGATGGGAGGCGGCTACACCTTC
CSVGMGGGYTF
>.|TRBJ2-1|TRBV20-1|.
TGCAGTGTGGGGCTGGTCAATGGGCAGTTCTTC
CSVGLVNGQFF
>.|TRBJ2-2|TRBV6-5|.
TGTGCCAGCAGTTACGCGGGACACAGCACCGGGGAGCTGTTTTTT
CASSYAGHSTGELFF
>.|TRBJ2-2|TRBV15|.
TGTGCCACCAGCACACGGGGGGCCGTCGGCGGGGAGCTGTTTTTT
CATSTRGAVGGELFF
>.|TRBJ2-7|TRBV6-6|TRBD1
TGTGCCAGCAGTTATAGGGGGACAGGTAGCTACGAGCAGTACTTC
CASSYRGTGSYEQYF
>.|TRBJ1-5|TRBV28|TRBD1
TGTGCCAGCAGTCCCTGGGACAGGGCCCGGCAGCCCCAGCATTTT
CASSPWDRARQPQHF
>.|TRBJ2-1|TRBV11-2|.
TGTGCCAGCAGCGAAAACATGTATAGCAGTTCCCATCCCAATGAGCAGTTCTTC
CASSENMYSSSHPNEQFF
>once|TRBJ2-7|TRBV30|.
TGTGCCTGGAGTGCGGGGGTAGGGCAGTACTTC
CAWSAGVGQYF
>.|TRBJ2-3|TRBV29-1|TRBD1
TGCAGCGTGCGAGACAGGGTAGGCACAGATACGCAGTATTTT
CSVRDRVGTDTQYF
>few|TRBJ1-2|TRBV29-1|.
TGCAGCGCCCGGGACAACAGTGATGGCTACACCTTC
CSARDNSDGYTF
>.|TRBJ1-2|TRBV6-6|TRBD1
TGTGCCAGCAGTTACGCCACACAGGGGCCTGGCTACACCTTC
CASSYATQGPGYTF
>.|TRBJ2-3|TRBV18|.
TGTGCCAGCTCACCGGCGAGGCACACAGATACGCAGTATTTT
CASSPARHTDTQYF
>.|TRBJ1-1|TRBV23-1|TRBD1
TGCGCCAGCAGTCACTCTTACAGGGGAACTGAAGCTTTCTTT
CASSHSYRGTEAFF
>.|TRBJ2-7|TRBV29-1|.
TGCAGCGTCACGGGGCGGCTAGTCAACTACGAGCAGTACTTC
CSVTGRLVNYEQYF
>.|TRBJ2-4|TRBV6-6|TRBD1
TGTGCCAGCAGCTTACAGGGGTCCAAAAACATTCAGTACTTC
CASSLQGSKNIQYF
>.|TRBJ2-2|TRBV25-1|TRBD1
TGTGCCAGCAGGGATGACAGGGATACCGGGGAGCTGTTTTTT
CASRDDRDTGELFF
>.|TRBJ2-3|TRBV7-2|.
TGTGCCAGCAGCTTTGGGGCGTGGGGTGGCACAGATACGCAGTATTTT
CASSFGAWGGTDTQYF
>.|TRBJ1-2|TRBV20-1|TRBD1
TGCAGTGCTGACAGGGGTTTCGGCTACACCTTC
CSADRGFGYTF